Listed below are T cell receptor beta chains from one sample, sequenced in a study of Ad26.COV2.S vaccination and SARS-CoV-2 variants. The repertoire was sequenced with immunoSEQ multiplex PCR; TCRdb's copy has only in-frame clones and lacks some. The data show tens of thousands of clones, roughly 80% seen once. The specimen was peripheral blood, collected after recovery from COVID-19. The receptors were sampled from a human donor who had recovered from COVID-19. CDR3s include the opening cysteine and the closing phenylalanine or tryptophan. The order of the fields is CDR3 length, V gene, J gene, D gene, clone size, CDR3 protein, CDR3 DNA. The D gene is left open where the match is weak. Some rows mark clone size as missing; the rest say once, few, many or name a class of expanded clone.

cdr3_length: 18; v_call: TRBV14; j_call: TRBJ1-1; d_call: NA; clone_size: NA; cdr3_aa: CASSGRGRDGILNTEAFF; cdr3_nt: TGTGCCAGCAGCGGAAGGGGCCGGGACGGCATATTGAACACTGAAGCTTTCTTT
cdr3_length: 16; v_call: TRBV3-1/TRBV3-2; j_call: TRBJ2-1; d_call: TRBD2; clone_size: NA; cdr3_aa: CASSQTSGNVIGEQFF; cdr3_nt: TGTGCCAGCAGCCAGACTAGCGGGAATGTGATTGGTGAGCAGTTCTTC
cdr3_length: 13; v_call: TRBV12-3/TRBV12-4; j_call: TRBJ2-2; d_call: NA; clone_size: NA; cdr3_aa: CASSLNRAGELFF; cdr3_nt: TGTGCCAGCAGTCTAAACAGGGCCGGGGAGCTGTTTTTT
cdr3_length: 15; v_call: TRBV27; j_call: TRBJ2-1; d_call: TRBD1; clone_size: NA; cdr3_aa: CASSISGTANNEQFF; cdr3_nt: TGTGCCAGCAGCATTTCCGGGACAGCCAACAATGAGCAGTTCTTC
cdr3_length: 15; v_call: TRBV7-2; j_call: TRBJ1-4; d_call: NA; clone_size: NA; cdr3_aa: CASSLSSGPNEKLFF; cdr3_nt: TGTGCCAGCAGCTTATCGTCCGGGCCTAATGAAAAACTGTTTTTT
cdr3_length: 13; v_call: TRBV5-4; j_call: TRBJ1-5; d_call: NA; clone_size: few; cdr3_aa: CASSPDLVQPQHF; cdr3_nt: TGTGCCAGCAGCCCAGACTTAGTCCAGCCCCAGCATTTT
cdr3_length: 16; v_call: TRBV5-1; j_call: TRBJ2-1; d_call: TRBD2; clone_size: medium-sized; cdr3_aa: CASSSSTSGGDNEQFF; cdr3_nt: TGCGCCAGCAGCTCCTCGACTAGCGGGGGGGACAATGAGCAGTTCTTC
cdr3_length: 14; v_call: TRBV6-5; j_call: TRBJ1-6; d_call: TRBD1; clone_size: NA; cdr3_aa: CASMEVRGRSPLHF; cdr3_nt: TGTGCCAGCATGGAGGTCAGGGGGAGATCACCCCTCCACTTT
cdr3_length: 16; v_call: TRBV5-1; j_call: TRBJ1-5; d_call: TRBD1; clone_size: NA; cdr3_aa: CASSLGTGTTDQPQHF; cdr3_nt: TGCGCCAGCAGCTTGGGGACAGGGACTACGGATCAGCCCCAGCATTTT
cdr3_length: 12; v_call: TRBV18; j_call: TRBJ2-7; d_call: NA; clone_size: NA; cdr3_aa: CASSPGLYEQYF; cdr3_nt: TGTGCCAGCTCACCTGGACTCTACGAGCAGTACTTC
cdr3_length: 16; v_call: TRBV11-3; j_call: TRBJ2-1; d_call: TRBD2; clone_size: NA; cdr3_aa: CASSLNRGGTYNEQFF; cdr3_nt: TGTGCCAGCAGCTTAAATCGGGGGGGCACCTACAATGAGCAGTTCTTC
cdr3_length: 14; v_call: TRBV6-2/TRBV6-3; j_call: TRBJ1-5; d_call: NA; clone_size: NA; cdr3_aa: CASSPGPRHQPQHF; cdr3_nt: TGTGCCAGCAGTCCCGGCCCCCGGCATCAGCCCCAGCATTTT
cdr3_length: 15; v_call: TRBV7-3; j_call: TRBJ2-5; d_call: NA; clone_size: NA; cdr3_aa: CASSLLGHRGETQYF; cdr3_nt: TGTGCCAGCAGCTTATTAGGCCACAGAGGGGAGACCCAGTACTTC
cdr3_length: 15; v_call: TRBV7-8; j_call: TRBJ2-1; d_call: TRBD1; clone_size: NA; cdr3_aa: CASSIDRGAYNEQFF; cdr3_nt: TGTGCCAGCAGCATCGACAGGGGGGCCTACAATGAGCAGTTCTTC
cdr3_length: 13; v_call: TRBV6-5; j_call: TRBJ2-3; d_call: NA; clone_size: NA; cdr3_aa: CASERGAIDTQYF; cdr3_nt: TGTGCCAGCGAGAGGGGGGCAATAGATACGCAGTATTTT
cdr3_length: 13; v_call: TRBV6-2/TRBV6-3; j_call: TRBJ1-1; d_call: NA; clone_size: NA; cdr3_aa: CASSIGGDTEAFF; cdr3_nt: TGTGCCAGCAGTATTGGGGGAGACACTGAAGCTTTCTTT
cdr3_length: 13; v_call: TRBV9; j_call: TRBJ1-1; d_call: NA; clone_size: NA; cdr3_aa: CASSVGTVTEAFF; cdr3_nt: TGTGCCAGCAGCGTAGGGACAGTGACTGAAGCTTTCTTT
cdr3_length: 11; v_call: TRBV7-9; j_call: TRBJ1-1; d_call: NA; clone_size: once; cdr3_aa: CASRLDREAFF; cdr3_nt: TGTGCCAGCAGATTAGACAGGGAAGCTTTCTTT
cdr3_length: 15; v_call: TRBV18; j_call: TRBJ1-1; d_call: TRBD1; clone_size: NA; cdr3_aa: CASSFGTGANTEAFF; cdr3_nt: TGTGCCAGCTCGTTTGGGACAGGGGCAAACACTGAAGCTTTCTTT
cdr3_length: 13; v_call: TRBV5-5; j_call: TRBJ2-5; d_call: TRBD2; clone_size: NA; cdr3_aa: CASSFPSGETQYF; cdr3_nt: TGTGCCAGCAGCTTTCCTAGCGGGGAGACCCAGTACTTC
cdr3_length: 15; v_call: TRBV7-2; j_call: TRBJ1-2; d_call: NA; clone_size: once; cdr3_aa: CASSHDGGPFYGYTF; cdr3_nt: TGTGCCAGCAGCCACGACGGGGGGCCTTTCTATGGCTACACCTTC
cdr3_length: 15; v_call: TRBV6-2/TRBV6-3; j_call: TRBJ1-1; d_call: TRBD1; clone_size: NA; cdr3_aa: CASSYPDRGNTEAFF; cdr3_nt: TGTGCCAGCAGTTACCCGGACAGGGGGAACACTGAAGCTTTCTTT
cdr3_length: 14; v_call: TRBV28; j_call: TRBJ1-5; d_call: NA; clone_size: many; cdr3_aa: CASMGRSGRQPQHF; cdr3_nt: TGTGCCAGCATGGGCAGATCGGGCCGTCAGCCCCAGCATTTT
cdr3_length: 18; v_call: TRBV3-1/TRBV3-2; j_call: TRBJ1-2; d_call: NA; clone_size: NA; cdr3_aa: CASSQDGHRNMNNYGYTF; cdr3_nt: TGTGCCAGCAGCCAAGATGGACATCGAAATATGAATAACTATGGCTACACCTTC
cdr3_length: 14; v_call: TRBV28; j_call: TRBJ2-1; d_call: TRBD1; clone_size: NA; cdr3_aa: CASTHRDRRNEQFF; cdr3_nt: TGTGCCAGCACTCACCGGGACAGGAGGAATGAGCAGTTCTTC
cdr3_length: 15; v_call: TRBV6-5; j_call: TRBJ2-2; d_call: NA; clone_size: NA; cdr3_aa: CASSYTGPNTGELFF; cdr3_nt: TGTGCCAGCAGTTACACAGGGCCGAACACCGGGGAGCTGTTTTTT
cdr3_length: 13; v_call: TRBV3-1/TRBV3-2; j_call: TRBJ1-1; d_call: NA; clone_size: NA; cdr3_aa: CASAGGLNTEAFF; cdr3_nt: TGTGCCAGCGCGGGGGGGCTTAACACTGAAGCTTTCTTT
cdr3_length: 15; v_call: TRBV7-2; j_call: TRBJ2-3; d_call: TRBD2; clone_size: NA; cdr3_aa: CASLGLAGVKDTQYF; cdr3_nt: TGTGCCAGCCTCGGACTAGCGGGAGTGAAAGATACGCAGTATTTT
cdr3_length: 15; v_call: TRBV4-1; j_call: TRBJ1-1; d_call: TRBD1; clone_size: NA; cdr3_aa: CASSRTGGMNTEAFF; cdr3_nt: TGCGCCAGCAGCCGGACAGGGGGCATGAACACTGAAGCTTTCTTT
cdr3_length: 12; v_call: TRBV7-8; j_call: TRBJ1-1; d_call: NA; clone_size: NA; cdr3_aa: CASSSSAGEAFF; cdr3_nt: TGTGCCAGCAGCTCCAGCGCGGGTGAAGCTTTCTTT
cdr3_length: 13; v_call: TRBV14; j_call: TRBJ1-2; d_call: NA; clone_size: few; cdr3_aa: CASSQDVGYGYTF; cdr3_nt: TGTGCCAGCAGCCAAGATGTAGGCTATGGCTACACCTTC
cdr3_length: 14; v_call: TRBV6-6; j_call: TRBJ1-6; d_call: NA; clone_size: NA; cdr3_aa: CASSNGGSRGTLHF; cdr3_nt: TGTGCCAGCAGTAACGGGGGGTCCAGAGGGACCCTCCACTTT
cdr3_length: 12; v_call: TRBV29-1; j_call: TRBJ1-1; d_call: NA; clone_size: NA; cdr3_aa: CSSNRMNTEAFF; cdr3_nt: TGCAGTTCGAACAGGATGAACACTGAAGCTTTCTTT
cdr3_length: 13; v_call: TRBV12-3/TRBV12-4; j_call: TRBJ2-7; d_call: TRBD1; clone_size: NA; cdr3_aa: CASSQTGSGEQYF; cdr3_nt: TGTGCCAGCAGTCAGACAGGGTCGGGCGAGCAGTACTTC
cdr3_length: 12; v_call: TRBV30; j_call: TRBJ2-1; d_call: NA; clone_size: once; cdr3_aa: CAWFSSLHEQFF; cdr3_nt: TGTGCCTGGTTTAGTAGCCTCCATGAGCAGTTCTTC
cdr3_length: 16; v_call: TRBV4-2; j_call: TRBJ2-7; d_call: TRBD2; clone_size: NA; cdr3_aa: CASSQSIAGLSYEQYF; cdr3_nt: TGTGCCAGCAGCCAAAGCATAGCGGGGCTTTCCTACGAGCAGTACTTC